This is a list of T cell receptor beta chains from one sample in a study of long-term antiretroviral therapy in people with HIV. Measured with immunoSEQ multiplex PCR; TCRdb has only the in-frame clones, and not every one. Among tens of thousands of clones listed, roughly 86% were seen once. The starting material was unsorted PBMCs, obtained 1.3 years after starting antiretroviral therapy. The receptors shown here come from a man between 60 and 75 years old with HIV. Each CDR3 is given with its conserved first and last residue. D genes are given only for firm matches. Clone size is not always given. Where it is, it says once, few, many or a class for expanded clones.

clone size	J gene	V gene	D gene	CDR3 protein	CDR3 DNA
NA	TRBJ2-1	TRBV9	NA	CASSREADSYNEQFF	TGTGCCAGCAGCCGTGAGGCAGACTCCTACAATGAGCAGTTCTTC
once	TRBJ2-3	TRBV7-8	NA	CASSQGPGNTQYF	TGTGCCAGCAGCCAAGGCCCTGGTAATACGCAGTATTTT
NA	TRBJ2-7	TRBV18	NA	CASSLGGGPYGEQYF	TGTGCCAGCTCTCTAGGGGGGGGGCCCTACGGAGAGCAGTACTTC
NA	TRBJ2-7	TRBV5-1	TRBD2	CASSLGLAGSSYEQYF	TGCGCCAGCAGCTTGGGACTAGCGGGCTCATCCTACGAGCAGTACTTC
NA	TRBJ1-5	TRBV5-1	NA	CASSRDDSNQPQHF	TGCGCCAGCAGCAGGGACGATAGCAATCAGCCCCAGCATTTT
NA	TRBJ2-5	TRBV25-1	NA	CASSEYNRQETQYF	TGTGCCAGCAGTGAATATAACAGGCAAGAGACCCAGTACTTC
NA	TRBJ2-3	TRBV9	NA	CASSVRWGSTDTQYF	TGTGCCAGCAGCGTTAGGTGGGGTAGCACAGATACGCAGTATTTT
NA	TRBJ2-3	TRBV7-9	NA	CASSEQDPSLLGDTQYF	TGTGCCAGCAGCGAACAGGACCCCTCCCTCCTGGGAGATACGCAGTATTTT
few	TRBJ2-5	TRBV10-1	NA	CASSDGGSKETQYF	TGCGCCAGCAGTGATGGGGGCAGTAAAGAGACCCAGTACTTC
once	TRBJ1-2	TRBV5-6	NA	CASSFLGQGTYGYTF	TGTGCCAGCAGCTTCCTTGGGCAGGGGACATATGGCTACACCTTC
NA	TRBJ1-5	TRBV7-9	NA	CASSLADKDNQPQHF	TGTGCCAGCAGCTTAGCCGACAAGGACAATCAGCCCCAGCATTTT
NA	TRBJ1-2	TRBV5-6	NA	CASSLAGPGAYGYTF	TGTGCCAGCAGCTTGGCAGGGCCCGGGGCCTATGGCTACACCTTC
NA	TRBJ2-1	TRBV29-1	NA	CSGDSGKRNEQFF	TGCAGCGGAGACTCGGGGAAACGCAATGAGCAGTTCTTC
large	TRBJ1-6	TRBV6-5	NA	CASSYSVGDGASPLHF	TGTGCCAGCAGTTATAGTGTAGGGGACGGGGCTTCACCCCTCCACTTT
NA	TRBJ2-7	TRBV27	TRBD1	CASSEGTGGGDEQYF	TGTGCCAGCAGCGAAGGGACAGGGGGCGGGGACGAGCAGTACTTC
NA	TRBJ1-2	TRBV11-2	NA	CASSLGSGTYGYTF	TGTGCCAGCAGCTTAGGGTCAGGTACCTATGGCTACACCTTC
NA	TRBJ1-4	TRBV18	TRBD1	CASSPPEGQGTGTNEKLFF	TGTGCCAGCTCACCCCCCGAGGGACAGGGAACAGGGACTAATGAAAAACTGTTTTTT
NA	TRBJ1-2	TRBV19	NA	CAASPGGTDYGYTF	TGTGCCGCCTCCCCGGGAGGGACCGACTATGGCTACACCTTC
NA	TRBJ2-7	TRBV2	NA	CASSDGRDNSYEQYF	TGTGCCAGCAGTGATGGGAGGGACAACTCCTACGAGCAGTACTTC
NA	TRBJ1-1	TRBV18	NA	CASSAGQMNTEAFF	TGTGCCAGCTCAGCGGGACAAATGAACACTGAAGCTTTCTTT
NA	TRBJ1-2	TRBV18	NA	CASSPSLQVYGYTF	TGTGCCAGCTCACCATCATTACAGGTCTATGGCTACACCTTC
NA	TRBJ1-1	TRBV7-9	NA	CASSLSIGGEAFF	TGTGCCAGCAGCTTATCTATCGGGGGGGAAGCTTTCTTT
NA	TRBJ2-3	TRBV30	NA	CAGEVGASHTDTQYF	TGTGCCGGGGAAGTGGGAGCGTCCCACACAGATACGCAGTATTTT
NA	TRBJ1-2	TRBV5-1	NA	CASSLGTLPTYGYTF	TGCGCCAGCAGCTTGGGGACCTTACCCACCTATGGCTACACCTTC
NA	TRBJ2-2	TRBV6-5	TRBD1	CASRVPGQATGELFF	TGTGCCAGCAGGGTACCGGGACAGGCGACCGGGGAGCTGTTTTTT
once	TRBJ1-3	TRBV9	NA	CASSVGDFGNTIYF	TGTGCCAGCAGCGTAGGGGATTTTGGAAACACCATATATTTT
NA	TRBJ1-4	TRBV18	NA	CASSPPSLNNEKLFF	TGTGCCAGCTCACCACCTTCACTTAATAATGAAAAACTGTTTTTT
NA	TRBJ2-3	TRBV7-2	TRBD2	CASSSERGGRTDTQYF	TGTGCCAGCAGCTCCGAGCGGGGGGGCCGTACAGATACGCAGTATTTT
NA	TRBJ2-5	TRBV10-3	NA	CAISVQGGQETQYF	TGTGCCATCAGTGTCCAGGGAGGCCAAGAGACCCAGTACTTC
NA	TRBJ1-2	TRBV19	NA	CASSIGQSGGYTF	TGTGCCAGTAGTATCGGACAGAGTGGTGGCTACACCTTC
NA	TRBJ2-3	TRBV11-2	NA	CASSLDQVNTQYF	TGTGCCAGCAGCTTAGATCAGGTGAATACGCAGTATTTT
NA	TRBJ2-7	TRBV5-1	TRBD2	CASRHTLTSGRYEQYF	TGCGCCAGCAGACATACCCTGACTAGCGGGAGGTACGAGCAGTACTTC
NA	TRBJ1-2	TRBV28	NA	CASFHYGYTF	TGTGCCAGTTTCCATTATGGCTACACCTTC
NA	TRBJ2-3	TRBV5-1	NA	CASSSLGGQPAVRTQYF	TGCGCCAGCAGCTCTTTGGGGGGACAGCCAGCAGTGCGGACGCAGTATTTT
few	TRBJ1-6	TRBV5-5	NA	CASSLAGGGSPLHF	TGTGCCAGCAGCCTGGCGGGGGGAGGATCACCCCTCCACTTT
NA	TRBJ2-1	TRBV20-1	NA	CSAKANEQFF	TGCAGTGCTAAGGCGAATGAGCAGTTCTTC
NA	TRBJ2-1	TRBV27	TRBD2	CASTSLPWTSGYNEQFF	TGTGCCAGCACCTCCCTCCCCTGGACTAGCGGATACAATGAGCAGTTCTTC
NA	TRBJ2-5	TRBV6-5	TRBD2	CASFSREGQETQYF	TGTGCCAGCTTTTCGCGGGAGGGCCAAGAGACCCAGTACTTC
once	TRBJ2-1	TRBV6-5	TRBD2	CASSYNLAGTNEQFF	TGTGCCAGCAGTTACAATCTAGCGGGTACCAATGAGCAGTTCTTC
NA	TRBJ1-2	TRBV21-1	NA	CASSKGETATLRPNYGYTF	TGTGCCAGCAGCAAAGGGGAGACCGCTACTCTTCGACCTAACTATGGCTACACCTTC
few	TRBJ1-6	TRBV4-3	NA	CASSQGDRGSPLHF	TGCGCCAGCAGCCAAGGCGACAGAGGTTCACCCCTCCACTTT
once	TRBJ1-5	TRBV6-1	TRBD1	CASSGITGVPNQPQHF	TGTGCCAGCAGTGGAATAACAGGGGTGCCCAATCAGCCCCAGCATTTT
once	TRBJ2-2	TRBV6-5	NA	CASSKDPTGELFF	TGTGCCAGCAGTAAGGACCCCACCGGGGAGCTGTTTTTT
NA	TRBJ1-1	TRBV6-6	NA	CASSYSDRVPAFF	TGTGCCAGCAGTTACTCCGACCGCGTTCCAGCTTTCTTT
NA	TRBJ2-1	TRBV5-1	TRBD2	CASRTGLGSVYEQFF	TGCGCCAGCAGAACGGGACTAGGATCAGTCTATGAGCAGTTCTTC
NA	TRBJ1-2	TRBV30	TRBD1	CAFNTNLDRAKTYGYTF	TGTGCCTTCAACACGAACCTGGACAGGGCGAAGACCTATGGCTACACCTTC
NA	TRBJ1-2	TRBV4-1	NA	CASSQEYGFGYTF	TGCGCCAGCAGCCAAGAATATGGATTTGGCTACACCTTC
NA	TRBJ2-2	TRBV29-1	NA	CSARGESGELFF	TGCAGCGCCAGGGGGGAGAGCGGGGAGCTGTTTTTT
NA	TRBJ1-5	TRBV5-1	NA	CASSLGQAYQPQHF	TGCGCCAGCAGCTTGGGACAGGCTTATCAGCCCCAGCATTTT
NA	TRBJ2-3	TRBV10-3	NA	CAIRPDRYTDTQYF	TGTGCCATCAGACCAGACAGGTACACAGATACGCAGTATTTT
NA	TRBJ2-7	TRBV10-3	TRBD2	CAISEASGSVYEQYF	TGTGCCATCAGTGAAGCGAGCGGGAGTGTGTACGAGCAGTACTTC
NA	TRBJ1-6	TRBV5-1	NA	CASSLSPPGSSYNSPLHF	TGCGCCAGCAGCTTGTCCCCCCCGGGCAGCTCCTATAATTCACCCCTCCACTTT
once	TRBJ1-2	TRBV7-9	NA	CASSPTPEGYTF	TGTGCCAGCAGCCCTACCCCAGAAGGCTACACCTTC
NA	TRBJ2-3	TRBV14	NA	CASSSGTPLPYTDTQYF	TGTGCCAGCAGCTCCGGGACACCGCTTCCTTACACAGATACGCAGTATTTT
few	TRBJ2-7	TRBV4-1	TRBD2	CASSPTHAFLAELLYEQYF	TGCGCCAGCAGCCCGACCCACGCATTCCTAGCGGAGCTTCTCTACGAGCAGTACTTC
few	TRBJ2-1	TRBV25-1	NA	CASSPVTWDEQFF	TGTGCCAGCAGCCCAGTTACTTGGGATGAGCAGTTCTTC